This T cell receptor beta chain derives from a study of cytomegalovirus exposure and HLA in healthy donors. Study details: It was reported in a later analysis that the same platform had been used for the approximately 110 validation repertoires as for the 666 first-cohort repertoires. General study results and limits: The study designated 150 or so TCR beta chains cytomegalovirus-associated. Reports described diagnosis of cytomegalovirus status by the classifier as highly specific and sensitive. Across donors, most TCRs were seen rarely, yet some public ones were widespread.

To note about this clone: Antigen specificity is unknown.

V was trimmed by 6 bases and J by 0 bases, leaving 12 bases between them. CDR1 is LNHDA and CDR2 is SQIVND in the germline V gene (reference sequence). CDR3 size: 14 residues. The repertoire was sequenced with immunoSEQ multiplex PCR; TCRdb's copy has only in-frame clones and lacks some. Of about 130,000 clones in the sample, about 91% are singletons; the top ten hold roughly 1.2%. The rearrangement uses TRBV19 and TRBJ2-7; D gene uncertain. The sequence derives from a woman in her late teens or twenties in good health and CMV-seronegative. Source material: PBMCs. The CDR3 DNA sequence: TGTGCCAGTAGCTACTTTACTACCTCCTACGAGCAGTACTTC. It yields the protein CASSYFTTSYEQYF.